The 31 T cell receptor beta chains in this list originate from one sample, sequenced in a study of blood T cell repertoires in COVID-19. The table came from immunoSEQ multiplex PCR; TCRdb's copy has only in-frame clones and leaves some out. This sample has approximately 240,000 clones, with 85% to 95% found just once. Specimen: PBMCs or T cells enriched from blood (not recorded which). Source of these receptors: a woman aged 18-30 years who had recovered from COVID-19.

The J gene is TRBJ1-4, the V gene TRBV5-4; 7 bases are shared with TRBD1. The CDR3 has 15 residues. The J segment lost 2 bases and the V segment lost 0 bases, leaving 1 base of the junction unmatched. Germline values: CDR1 SGHNT, CDR2 YYREEE (reference sequence). Here the CDR3 reads CASSLEGGTNEKLFF. In nucleotides, the CDR3 is TGTGCCAGCAGCTTGGAAGGGGGCACTAATGAAAAACTGTTTTTT.

The V and J genes are TRBV28 and TRBJ2-7; 10 positions match TRBD1. V gave up 6 bases and J gave up 6 bases; unmatched junction bases: 8. Germline V CDR1 and CDR2: MDHEN, SYDVKM. The CDR3 is 14 amino acids. For the CDR3, the DNA is TGTGCCAGCAGCTCCGGGACAGGGGTAAGCGAGCAGTACTTC. Translation gives CASSSGTGVSEQYF.

This clone was recorded once. This chain links TRBV19 with TRBJ1-5; TRBD1 is a possible D gene (6 bases). The CDR3 contains 17 residues. CDR1 LNHDA and CDR2 SQIVND come from the germline V gene (reference sequence). The V end was cut by 3 bases, the J end by 2 bases, with 17 bases between. CDR3 amino acids: CASSIPQGSYGNQPQHF. As DNA, the CDR3 is TGTGCCAGTAGTATTCCACAGGGTAGTTATGGCAATCAGCCCCAGCATTTT.

The V and J genes are TRBV6-1 and TRBJ1-4, with TRBD1 identical over 9 bases. The CDR3 runs to 16 residues. Trimming cost V 1 base and J 7 bases; bases outside gene matches: 7. The V gene's germline CDR1 is MNHNS and CDR2 SASEGT. DNA of the CDR3: TGTGCCAGCAGTGAAGGCTCCGGGACAGGGCGTGAAAAACTGTTTTTT. Translating it yields CASSEGSGTGREKLFF.

This chain links TRBV6-1 with TRBJ2-1; 7 bases match TRBD2. This CDR3 contains 14 residues. V was pared by 3 bases and J by 6 bases, with 5 bases of the junction left unmatched. Germline CDR1 and CDR2: MNHNS and SASEGT. Here the CDR3 DNA reads TGTGCCAGCAGTGACGGCGGGGGAGTCAATGAGCAGTTCTTC. This codes for CASSDGGGVNEQFF.

The chain employs TRBV21-1 and TRBJ1-5. TRBV21-1 is described as a pseudogene. The CDR3 consists of 22 residues. CDR3 coding DNA: TGTGCCAGCAGCAGAAAACCCCTCGAGCGGGAACAGGGAGACTATAGCAATCAGCCCCAGCATTTT. Translated: CASSRKPLEREQGDYSNQPQHF.

This clone was seen only a few times. V and J are TRBV19 and TRBJ2-1; D possibly corresponds to TRBD2 (6 bases). The V end lost 8 bases, the J end lost 4 bases, and 12 bases lay between the germline ends. This CDR3 is 13 amino acids long. Germline V gives CDR1 LNHDA, CDR2 SQIVND (reference sequence). Here the CDR3 reads CASGAGRYNEQFF. CDR3 coding DNA: TGTGCCAGTGGGGCGGGGAGATACAATGAGCAGTTCTTC.

V and J are TRBV4-2 and TRBJ1-2; D uncertain. Germline V gene data show CDR1 as LGHNA and CDR2 as YNFKEQ. The CDR3 has 17 amino acids. The V end was cut by 1 base, the J end by 2 bases, with 17 bases between. The CDR3 DNA is TGTGCCAGCAGCCAAGCTGATAGCCAACCTCGGAACTATGGCTACACCTTC. It encodes CASSQADSQPRNYGYTF.

The chain joins TRBV28 to TRBJ1-2, with D hard to call. Trimming took off 6 bases at V and 5 bases at J, with 16 bases between the two ends. Germline V gives CDR1 MDHEN, CDR2 SYDVKM. CDR3 length: 14 amino acids. The CDR3 here is CASSRSEPGYGYTF. CDR3 bases: TGTGCCAGCAGCCGATCGGAACCGGGATATGGCTACACCTTC.

The gene calls are TRBV10-3 and TRBJ1-6, with unresolved D. The CDR3 has 12 amino acids. Trimming took 6 bases from V and 8 from J, leaving 8 bases between them. Germline V lookup: CDR1 ENHRY, CDR2 SYGVKD. The CDR3: CAIRGSDSPLHF. The CDR3 nucleotides read TGTGCCATCAGGGGGAGCGATTCACCCCTCCACTTT.

The V and J genes are TRBV4-1 and TRBJ1-6; D remains unclear. V dropped 0 bases and J dropped 7 bases, with 7 bases sitting between them. Germline assignment: CDR1 MGHRA and CDR2 YSYEKL. The CDR3 length is 14 residues. In DNA, the CDR3 is TGCGCCAGCAGCCAAGACGGGAAAAATTCACCCCTCCACTTT. The encoded protein is CASSQDGKNSPLHF.

The rearrangement joins TRBV5-5 to TRBJ1-6; tentatively, D is TRBD1 (5 bases). This CDR3 is 18 amino acids long. Per germline, CDR1 SGHKS and CDR2 YYEKEE (reference sequence). V gave up 0 bases and J gave up 8 bases, with 21 bases separating them. CDR3 region: CASSLVGLWGLIDSPLHF. CDR3 in DNA: TGTGCCAGCAGCTTGGTTGGTCTGTGGGGCCTCATAGATTCACCCCTCCACTTT. Full variable domain (remainder filled in from reference TRBV5-5 and TRBJ1-6): DAGVTQSPTHLIKTRGQQVTLRCSPISGHKSVSWYQQVLGQGPQFIFQYYEKEERGRGNFPDRFSARQFPNYSSELNVNALLLGDSALYLCASSLVGLWGLIDSPLHFGNGTRLTVT.

The rearrangement links TRBV7-6 to TRBJ1-2; 12 positions agree with TRBD1. The CDR3 is made up of 15 amino acids. V was pared by 1 base and J by 8 bases, with 5 bases of the junction left unmatched. Germline CDR1 reads SGHVS; CDR2 reads FNYEAQ. CDR3 DNA: TGTGCCAGCAGCTTAGGGGGACAGGGGGCCCGGGGCTACACCTTC. Encoded protein: CASSLGGQGARGYTF.

The rearrangement links TRBV7-8 to TRBJ2-7; tentatively, D is TRBD1 (6 bases). The CDR3 runs to 14 residues. V lost 5 bases and J 2 bases, leaving 13 bases between the germline ends. In germline, CDR1 is SGHVS, CDR2 FQNEAQ. CDR3 in DNA: TGTGCCAGCAGCAGCGGACAGACAACCTACGAGCAGTACTTC. This translates into CASSSGQTTYEQYF. Together with reference TRBV7-8 and TRBJ2-7, the CDR3 gives the full variable domain: GAGVSQSPRYKVAKRGQDVALRCDPISGHVSLFWYQQALGQGPEFLTYFQNEAQLDKSGLPSDRFFAERPEGSVSTLKIQRTQQEDSAVYLCASSSGQTTYEQYFGPGTRLTVT.

The CDR3: CASSPRQGASYGYTF. CDR3 bases: TGTGCCAGTAGTCCAAGACAGGGGGCTAGCTATGGCTACACCTTC. The rearrangement links TRBV19 to TRBJ1-2; 10 nucleotides match TRBD1. The CDR3 has 15 residues. V dropped 5 bases and J dropped 4; count of bases not matched to a gene: 7. Germline V lookup: CDR1 LNHDA, CDR2 SQIVND (reference sequence).

The J gene is TRBJ1-2, the V gene TRBV10-2; D is possibly TRBD1 (5 bases). Trimming took 3 bases from V and 4 from J, leaving 12 bases between them. The CDR3 is 14 amino acids. Germline assignment: CDR1 WSHSY and CDR2 SAAADI. The CDR3 DNA is TGCGCCAGCAGTGACGTGACAGACATCTATGGCTACACCTTC. It translates to CASSDVTDIYGYTF.

This chain links TRBV6-5 with TRBJ2-5, with 9 bases aligning to TRBD1. The V segment lost 2 bases and the J segment 4 bases; nucleotides outside the gene matches: 5. Germline-derived CDR1 and CDR2 are MNHEY and SVGAGI. The CDR3 totals 15 residues. The CDR3 is CASSYQQGALETQYF. The DNA of the CDR3 is TGTGCCAGCAGTTACCAACAGGGGGCCTTAGAGACCCAGTACTTC.

The chain combines TRBV7-3 with TRBJ2-1, with TRBD1 matching 7 bases. V lost 5 bases, J lost 7 bases, and 8 bases stayed unmatched. The germline gives CDR1 SGHTA, CDR2 FQGTGA. The CDR3 consists of 14 residues. The chain's CDR3 is CASSRQGIPNEQFF. The CDR3, as DNA: TGTGCCAGCAGCCGACAGGGTATCCCAAATGAGCAGTTCTTC.

This clone is a singleton in its sample. This chain connects TRBV10-2 to TRBJ2-7, with D possibly TRBD2 on 6 matching bases. Germline V CDR1 and CDR2: WSHSY, SAAADI. V was pared by 8 bases and J by 0 bases, with 11 bases between. The CDR3 covers 13 residues. The CDR3, as DNA: TGCGCCAGCCGGGCGGGGAACTCCTACGAGCAGTACTTC. Its protein is CASRAGNSYEQYF.

V and J are TRBV7-3 and TRBJ2-1, with 13 bases fitting TRBD2. V was pared by 2 bases and J by 10 bases, with 8 bases of the junction left unmatched. This CDR3 comprises 16 residues. Looked up from germline, CDR1 is SGHTA and CDR2 is FQGTGA. The CDR3 nucleotides read TGTGCCAGCAGCTTACGACTAGCGGGAGGATCGACCGAGCAGTTCTTC. Translating gives CASSLRLAGGSTEQFF.

V gene TRBV11-3 combines with J gene TRBJ2-7; the D is unclear. The germline V gene encodes CDR1 SGHNT and CDR2 YENEEA. The V gene lost 5 bases and the J gene lost 3 bases, with 8 bases spanning the gap. The CDR3 runs to 12 residues. CDR3 nucleotides: TGTGCCAGCAGCCTCACGAGCTACGAGCAGTACTTC. Amino acids: CASSLTSYEQYF.

In nucleotides, the CDR3 is TGCGCCAGCAGCCGACAATGGACAGGCCTCTATGGCTACACCTTC. Amino acids: CASSRQWTGLYGYTF. J is TRBJ1-2 and V is TRBV4-3; 7 bases match TRBD1. CDR3 size: 15 residues. Unmatched junction bases numbered 9, after V lost 4 bases and J lost 4 bases. Looked up from germline, CDR1 is LGHNA and CDR2 is YSLEER.

The chain joins TRBV28 to TRBJ2-7; D perhaps matches TRBD2 (5 bases). The germline CDR1 and CDR2 sequences are MDHEN and SYDVKM. The V end lost 2 bases, the J end lost 11 bases, and 19 bases lay between the germline ends. The length of the CDR3 is 14 residues. The CDR3: CASSLGGLPGPKYF. CDR3 bases: TGTGCCAGCAGTTTAGGTGGACTCCCGGGCCCGAAGTACTTC. Looking up the rest from reference TRBV28 and TRBJ2-7 gives the full variable domain: DVKVTQSSRYLVKRTGEKVFLECVQDMDHENMFWYRQDPGLGLRLIYFSYDVKMKEKGDIPEGYSVSREKKERFSLILESASTNQTSMYLCASSLGGLPGPKYFGPGTRLTVT.

The J gene is TRBJ1-1, the V gene TRBV28; 7 bases line up with TRBD1. CDR3 length: 12 amino acids. V lost 6 bases and J lost 7; bases outside the gene matches: 5. Per germline, CDR1 MDHEN and CDR2 SYDVKM. CDR3 loop: CASSQTGHEAFF. In DNA form, the CDR3 reads TGTGCCAGCAGCCAGACAGGGCATGAAGCTTTCTTT.

V gene TRBV5-4 combines with J gene TRBJ2-5, with 7 bases identical to TRBD1. V gave up 4 bases and J gave up 2 bases; unmatched junction bases: 2. This CDR3 contains 13 residues. The germline V gene encodes CDR1 SGHNT and CDR2 YYREEE (reference sequence). CDR3 coding DNA: TGTGCCAGCAGCCAGGGACAGCAAGAGACCCAGTACTTC. Its protein product is CASSQGQQETQYF.

V usage is TRBV18 and J usage is TRBJ2-5, with D tentatively TRBD1 (5 bases). Germline V gene data show CDR1 as KGHSH and CDR2 as LQKENI. The CDR3 spans 15 residues. V lost 2 bases and J 1 base, leaving 11 bases between the germline ends. Written as DNA, the CDR3 is TGTGCCAGCTCACCATTCCGCCAGGGCCAAGAGACCCAGTACTTC. Its translation: CASSPFRQGQETQYF.

This clone was observed a single time. The V call is TRBV6-5, the J call TRBJ1-2; 7 bases fit TRBD1. The germline CDR1 and CDR2 sequences are MNHEY and SVGAGI. This CDR3 region has 12 residues. J was trimmed by 4 bases and V by 8 bases; bases with no gene match: 4. The CDR3 bases are TGTGCCAGCCGGGACAGCTCCTATGGCTACACCTTC. Amino acid sequence: CASRDSSYGYTF.

The chain recombines TRBV14 with TRBJ1-1; 7 nucleotides align to TRBD1. CDR1 is SGHDN and CDR2 is FVKESK in the germline V gene. The CDR3 loop spans 14 amino acids. Losses at the gene ends were 4 bases for V and 4 bases for J; bases not matched to a gene: 6. CDR3 sequence reads: CASSPRQGGTEAFF. The CDR3 coding sequence is TGTGCCAGCAGCCCCAGACAGGGAGGCACTGAAGCTTTCTTT.

The chain has TRBV27 and TRBJ2-1; D remains unclear. The CDR3 spans 12 residues. Trimming took 6 bases from V and 9 from J, leaving 12 bases between them. Per the germline V gene, CDR1 is MNHEY and CDR2 is SMNVEV (reference sequence). This chain's CDR3 is CASSTDSGEQFF. CDR3 nucleotides: TGTGCCAGCAGCACCGACTCGGGTGAGCAGTTCTTC.

This clone has just one count. The chain is built from TRBV6-5 and TRBJ1-3, with 8 bases that match TRBD1. The V gene end was trimmed by 5 bases and the J gene end by 1 base; junction bases not matched to a gene: 4. This CDR3 comprises 15 residues. Germline V CDR1 and CDR2: MNHEY, SVGAGI. The CDR3 here is CASSLRQGSGNTIYF. The CDR3 DNA reads as TGTGCCAGCAGTCTCCGACAGGGGTCTGGAAACACCATATATTTT.

V and J are TRBV2 and TRBJ1-1, with TRBD1 identical over 8 bases. The CDR3 covers 14 residues. V was clipped by 6 bases and J by 0 bases; unmatched bases: 3. Per germline, CDR1 SNHLY and CDR2 FYNNEI. The CDR3 loop is CASSWTGLNTEAFF. CDR3 nucleotides: TGTGCCAGCAGCTGGACAGGGCTGAACACTGAAGCTTTCTTT.